This T cell receptor beta chain was found in a study of blood T cell repertoires in COVID-19. As for the study in general: COVID-19 samples, acute and convalescent, were from the United States, Italy and Spain.

Authors' processing steps: Researchers report that nucleated cell counts were estimated from reference gene primer amplification. Libraries were prepared by immunoSEQ multiplex PCR; TCRdb keeps only in-frame clonotypes and omits some of them. V, J and clone size derive from that table, while D and trimming were established from the DNA sequence. The profile shows about 200,000 clones, roughly 82% of them singletons. This clonotype was sampled from a man aged 45-60 years with active or convalescent COVID-19. The source material was peripheral blood.

Here the CDR3 reads CASSSTGGGLETQYF. DNA of the CDR3: TGTGCCAGCAGCTCGACAGGGGGCGGTTTGGAGACCCAGTACTTC. The chain couples TRBV7-3 to TRBJ2-5; 10 positions match TRBD1. V shed 4 bases and J 5 bases; nucleotides not matched to a gene: 7. Germline V gene sequence: CDR1 SGHTA, CDR2 FQGTGA. The CDR3 contains 15 residues.